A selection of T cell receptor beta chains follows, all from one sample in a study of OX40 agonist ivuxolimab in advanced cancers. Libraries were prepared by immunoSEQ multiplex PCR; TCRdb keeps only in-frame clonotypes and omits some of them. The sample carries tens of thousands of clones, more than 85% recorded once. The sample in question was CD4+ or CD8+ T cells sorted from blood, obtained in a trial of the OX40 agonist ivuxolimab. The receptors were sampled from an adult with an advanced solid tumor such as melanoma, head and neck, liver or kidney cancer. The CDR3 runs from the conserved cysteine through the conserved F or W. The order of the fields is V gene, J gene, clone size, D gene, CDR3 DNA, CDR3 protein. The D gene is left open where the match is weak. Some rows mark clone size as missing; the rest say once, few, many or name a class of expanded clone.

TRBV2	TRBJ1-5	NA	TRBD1	TGTGCCAGCAGGGTCCCCGGGGATCCGTCCGGGACAGGGGGCGGCAATCAGCCCCAGCATTTT	CASRVPGDPSGTGGGNQPQHF
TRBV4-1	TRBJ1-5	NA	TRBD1	TGCGCCAGCAGCCAAGACCTGTCAGGGGGCGGGCAGCCCCAGCATTTT	CASSQDLSGGGQPQHF
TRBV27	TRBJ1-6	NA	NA	TGTGCCAGCGGGCAGGGTATGGGTTCACCCCTCCACTTT	CASGQGMGSPLHF
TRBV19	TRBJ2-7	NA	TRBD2	TGTGCCAGTAGTATGGGAAGCGGGGAAGGTTACGAGCAGTACTTC	CASSMGSGEGYEQYF
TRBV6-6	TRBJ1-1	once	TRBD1	TGTGCCAGCAGTTACACGGGACAGCCTTTCACTGAAGCTTTCTTT	CASSYTGQPFTEAFF
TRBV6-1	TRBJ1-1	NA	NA	TGTGCCAGCAGCGAACTAGAGAACCGAGGGGCTTTCTTT	CASSELENRGAFF
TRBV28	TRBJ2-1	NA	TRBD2	TGTGCCAGCAGTTTGAGGCCTTTAGCGGGAGCTTACAATGAGCAGTTCTTC	CASSLRPLAGAYNEQFF
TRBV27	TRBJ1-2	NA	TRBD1	TGTGCCAGCAGTTGGTCAGAACAGGGGAGCTCGTATGGCTACACCTTC	CASSWSEQGSSYGYTF
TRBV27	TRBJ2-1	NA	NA	TGTGCCAGCAGTTTAGAGTGGGGCCCCTACAATGAGCAGTTCTTC	CASSLEWGPYNEQFF
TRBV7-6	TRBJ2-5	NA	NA	TGTGCCAGCAGCTTAAGAAGGGGCCCGCAGACCCAGTACTTC	CASSLRRGPQTQYF
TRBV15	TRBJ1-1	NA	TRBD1	TGTGCCACCAGCGGCGACAGGGGGCTTAACACTGAAGCTTTCTTT	CATSGDRGLNTEAFF
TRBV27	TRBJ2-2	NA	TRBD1	TGTGCCAGCAGTTCAAACAGGGGGCGAGCGGACACCGGGGAGCTGTTTTTT	CASSSNRGRADTGELFF
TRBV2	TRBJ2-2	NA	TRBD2	TGTGCCAGCGTAAGCGGGGAACCGACCGGGGAGCTGTTTTTT	CASVSGEPTGELFF
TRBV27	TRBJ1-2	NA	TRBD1	TGTGCCAGCAGTTTAGCAGGGGGGGGCTACACCTTC	CASSLAGGGYTF
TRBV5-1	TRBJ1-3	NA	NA	TGCGCCAGCAGCTTGAACGGAGACTCTGGAAACACCATATATTTT	CASSLNGDSGNTIYF
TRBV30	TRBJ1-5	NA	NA	TGTGCCTGGAGTACACAGGACAATCAGCCCCAGCATTTT	CAWSTQDNQPQHF
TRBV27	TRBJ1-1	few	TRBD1	TGTGCCAGCAGTACCGGACAGGCGAACACTGAAGCTTTCTTT	CASSTGQANTEAFF
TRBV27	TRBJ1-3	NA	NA	TGTGCCAGCAGTCCTTTGGTTTCTGGAAACACCATATATTTT	CASSPLVSGNTIYF
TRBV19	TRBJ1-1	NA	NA	TGTGCCAGTAGTACTCAACCGTGGGGCCGGGGCACTGAAGCTTTCTTT	CASSTQPWGRGTEAFF
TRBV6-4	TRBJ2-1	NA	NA	TGTGCCAGCAGTTCGGGGTATTCCTCCTACAATGAGCAGTTCTTC	CASSSGYSSYNEQFF
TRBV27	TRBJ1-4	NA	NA	TGTGCCAGCAGTCCCGTACAGGGCCCTAATGAAAAACTGTTTTTT	CASSPVQGPNEKLFF
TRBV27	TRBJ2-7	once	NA	TGTGCCAGCAGTGCATGGGGCTACGAGCAGTACTTC	CASSAWGYEQYF
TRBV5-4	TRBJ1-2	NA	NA	TGTGCCAGCAGGGCCGAGGGGGTTGGCTACACCTTC	CASRAEGVGYTF
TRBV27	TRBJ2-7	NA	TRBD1	TGTGCCAGCAGTTTCCCGGGACAGATCGGGTCCGAGCAGTACTTC	CASSFPGQIGSEQYF
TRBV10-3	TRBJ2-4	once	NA	TGTGCCACTCCTAGGGGGGCCGCCAAAAACATTCAGTACTTC	CATPRGAAKNIQYF
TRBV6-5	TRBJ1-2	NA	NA	TGTGCCAGCAGTTACAGGGGGGATGGCTACACCTTC	CASSYRGDGYTF
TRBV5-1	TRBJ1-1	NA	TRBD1	TGCGCCAGCAGCTTGGAAGGGACAGGATACACTGAAGCTTTCTTT	CASSLEGTGYTEAFF
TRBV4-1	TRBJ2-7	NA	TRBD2	TGCGCCAGCAGCCAACGGGGGGGCGGGGCCTACGAGCAGTACTTC	CASSQRGGGAYEQYF
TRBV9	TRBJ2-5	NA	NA	TGTGCCAGCAGCGGCGGCACTCCCGTTGAATATCAAGAGACCCAGTACTTC	CASSGGTPVEYQETQYF
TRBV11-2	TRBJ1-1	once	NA	TGTGCCAGCAGCTTAGAAGGGTTCACTGAAGCTTTCTTT	CASSLEGFTEAFF
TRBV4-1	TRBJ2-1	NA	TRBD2	TGCGCCAGCAGCTCCCTAGCGGGAGGAGGGAATGAGCAGTTCTTC	CASSSLAGGGNEQFF
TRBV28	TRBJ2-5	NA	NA	TGTGCCAGCAGTTTACCGACCATGGAAGAGACCCAGTACTTC	CASSLPTMEETQYF
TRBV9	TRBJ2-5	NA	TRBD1	TGTGCCAGCAGCGTAAATGCAGGGGGAATGGGAGAGACCCAGTACTTC	CASSVNAGGMGETQYF
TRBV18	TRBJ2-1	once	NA	TGTGCCAGCCATTCACGTTCCTCCTACAATGAGCAGTTCTTC	CASHSRSSYNEQFF
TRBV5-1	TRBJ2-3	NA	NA	TGCGCCAGCAGCTTGGCCTACGGGGGCACAGATACGCAGTATTTT	CASSLAYGGTDTQYF
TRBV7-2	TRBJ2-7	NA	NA	TGTGCCAGCAGCTTACCTTATGGGCGGAGCTCCTACGAGCAGTACTTC	CASSLPYGRSSYEQYF
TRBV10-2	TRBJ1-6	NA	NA	TGCGCCAGCAGCGGGGGCCACTCCTATAATTCACCCCTCCACTTT	CASSGGHSYNSPLHF